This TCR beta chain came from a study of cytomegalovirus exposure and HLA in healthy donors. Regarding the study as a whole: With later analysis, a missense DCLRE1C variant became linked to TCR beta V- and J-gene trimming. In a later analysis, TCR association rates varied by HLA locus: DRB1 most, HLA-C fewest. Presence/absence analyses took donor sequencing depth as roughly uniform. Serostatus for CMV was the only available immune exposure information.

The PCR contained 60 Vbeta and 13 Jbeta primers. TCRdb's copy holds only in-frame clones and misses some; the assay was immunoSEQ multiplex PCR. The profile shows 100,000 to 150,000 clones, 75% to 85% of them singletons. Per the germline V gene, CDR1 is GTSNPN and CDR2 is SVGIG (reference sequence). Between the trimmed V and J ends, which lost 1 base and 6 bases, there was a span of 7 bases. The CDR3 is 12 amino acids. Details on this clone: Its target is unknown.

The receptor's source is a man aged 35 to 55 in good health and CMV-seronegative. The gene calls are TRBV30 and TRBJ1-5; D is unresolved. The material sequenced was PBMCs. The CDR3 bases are TGTGCCTGGAGTGAGCCGGGTCAGCCCCAGCATTTT. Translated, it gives CAWSEPGQPQHF.